A single sample gave rise to the 6 T cell receptor beta chains below, sequenced in a study of T cell changes during pregnancy in multiple sclerosis. The method was immunoSEQ multiplex PCR; TCRdb's version includes in-frame clones alone and lacks a portion of them. The sample holds about 70,000 clones, more than 75% seen once. This sample comprised peripheral blood, obtained in the third trimester of pregnancy. These receptors were obtained from a female donor in good health, enrolled as a control in a pregnancy study.

V usage is TRBV4-3 and J usage is TRBJ2-3; 7 bases line up with TRBD2. The V and J ends lost 3 bases and 2 bases, in that order; junction bases with no gene match: 11. CDR3 size: 17 residues. CDR1 and CDR2 from the germline V gene are LGHNA and YSLEER. The CDR3 reads CASSHDHPGGTTDTQYF. The CDR3 nucleotides are TGCGCCAGCAGCCATGACCACCCCGGGGGGACCACAGATACGCAGTATTTT.

This clone has only one observation. The chain has TRBV4-3 and TRBJ1-2, with D uncertain. V lost 0 bases and J 5 bases, leaving 7 bases between the germline ends. The germline V gene encodes CDR1 LGHNA and CDR2 YSLEER. The CDR3 runs to 13 residues. Here the CDR3 DNA reads TGCGCCAGCAGCCAAGAGAGGGATTATGGCTACACCTTC. Translating it yields CASSQERDYGYTF.

J is TRBJ1-2 and V is TRBV2; TRBD1 is a possible D gene (5 bases). The CDR3 has 14 amino acids. Trimming removed 8 bases from V and 9 bases from J, with 22 bases in between. Germline assignment: CDR1 SNHLY and CDR2 FYNNEI. The DNA for the CDR3 is TGTGCCAGCCCATTCTACCGGGACTTCGGCCGCTACACCTTC. Translation: CASPFYRDFGRYTF.

The chain combines TRBV30 with TRBJ1-1; the D gene is possibly TRBD1 (5 bases). Trimming shortened V by 2 bases and J by 0 bases, and 10 bases separated the two germline ends. Germline CDR1 is GTSNPN and CDR2 is SVGIG (reference sequence). CDR3 length: 14 residues. The CDR3 sequence: CAWSPGGVNTEAFF. The CDR3 DNA sequence: TGTGCCTGGAGTCCGGGGGGGGTGAACACTGAAGCTTTCTTT.

The chain combines TRBV25-1 with TRBJ2-3; 7 bases match TRBD1. The V segment lost 6 bases and the J segment 4 bases; nucleotides outside the gene matches: 4. CDR3 length equals 13 residues. The germline gives CDR1 MGHDK, CDR2 SYGVNS. This CDR3 reads CASRDRSSDTQYF. The CDR3 DNA is TGTGCCAGCAGGGACAGGAGTTCAGATACGCAGTATTTT. Based on the CDR3 plus reference TRBV25-1 and TRBJ2-3, the full variable domain is EADIYQTPRYLVIGTGKKITLECSQTMGHDKMYWYQQDPGMELHLIHYSYGVNSTEKGDLSSESTVSRIRTEHFPLTLESARPSHTSQYLCASRDRSSDTQYFGPGTRLTVL.

In this sample, this clone turned up once. V and J are TRBV30 and TRBJ2-5; 9 bases fit TRBD2. With V trimmed by 3 bases and J by 0 bases, 2 bases remained unmatched. Germline V lookup: CDR1 GTSNPN, CDR2 SVGIG (reference sequence). The length of the CDR3 is 14 residues. The CDR3 protein is CAWRGLAHQETQYF. The CDR3 DNA follows: TGTGCCTGGAGGGGACTAGCACACCAAGAGACCCAGTACTTC.